This T cell receptor beta chain is from a study of blood T cell repertoires in COVID-19 (TCRdb year 2020). About the investigation overall: The collaborator samples originated in the United States, Italy and Spain and spanned the acute and convalescent phases of COVID-19. Deeply sampled blood TCRbeta repertoires from subjects exposed to, actively infected with, or recovered from COVID-19 were included in the dataset. A freely available public database, intended as a resource for researchers studying the immune response to SARS-CoV-2, is where the repertoires were released. The samples were drawn from two sources: the first 160 participants of the ongoing ImmuneRACE study, and fewer than 1,500 subjects contributed by 6 global collaborators. Sample metadata almost always included a de-identified subject ID, COVID-19 status, age in years and sex. The prospective study material was composed of cDNA or gDNA derived from T cells, B-cell-depleted T cells, or PBMCs. Where available, HLA class I and class II types were taken from metadata supplied by the sample provider and were not determined by assay-based typing.

About this clone: Its antigen remains unidentified. Nothing much larger sits one base from this clone, and base qualities are not available.

Overall study outcomes, separate from this receptor: Clinical and demographic metadata were provided uncurated, with the amount varying by source and participant.

TCRbeta CDR3 regions were amplified from genomic DNA using the immunoSEQ Assay, a bias-controlled multiplex PCR. Per the original workflow: Within the assay, amplification of reference gene primers was used to estimate how many nucleated cells each sample contained. To quantify the absolute abundance of each unique TCRbeta CDR3 rearrangement, sequence reads were collapsed and filtered. Productive Simpson clonality was computed per sample as the square root of Simpson's diversity index over productive rearrangements. Here the immuneACCESS table is served through TCRdb, limited to in-frame sequences with V and J called. Missing clones are a known gap in these copies; in checked studies unresolved V genes cover under half, and the rest lacks a known reason. The D gene and trimming were derived from the DNA, and the V and J assignments and clone size from that table. For this sample the table gives approximately 430,000 clones, of which about nine tenths were detected only once. Clones ranked in the top ten supply around 1.4% of the sample.

From the cysteine through the phenylalanine, the CDR3 covers 11 amino acids. The entry retains the CDR3 DNA only, 33 bases that are in frame from base 1. Ends trimmed: V by 4 bases, J by 5 bases; bases unmatched to a gene: 1. Sequences GTSNPN (CDR1) and SVGIG (CDR2) are obtained from the germline V gene (reference sequence). Whole blood was collected in K2EDTA tubes by collaborating institutions according to the institutions' own protocols. For TCRbeta analysis, collaborators shipped samples as frozen whole blood, isolated PBMCs, or DNA extracted from either of those sample types. The receptor's source is a woman aged 25 to 45 with active or convalescent COVID-19. The rearrangement joined TRBV30 to TRBJ1-2, with 7 central nucleotides matching TRBD1. Sample: peripheral blood. This receptor has the CDR3 CAWTTGYGYTF. The DNA reads as follows: TGTGCCTGGACGACAGGGTATGGCTACACCTTC.